This T cell receptor (beta chain) was identified during a study of CD8+ T cells in alopecia areata. The treatment was: oral pan-JAK inhibitor, 5-10 mg twice daily. PBMC-derived CD4+ and CD8+ T cells were sorted. Extracted RNA was reverse transcribed into cDNA, the sequencing template. Measured with immunoSEQ multiplex PCR; TCRdb has only the in-frame clones, and not every one. Among 210,000 or so clones listed, approximately 72% were seen once. Study-wide findings and caveats: Having one nonresponder leaves uncertain how baseline CD8+ expansion relates to response. Persistence during tofacitinib was seen for many expanded lesional clones in scalp and blood. Scalp samples also yield sequences of resident alphabeta T cells from normal skin.

V dropped 3 bases and J dropped 3 bases, with 14 bases sitting between them. This CDR3 is built from 15 residues. Germline-derived CDR1 and CDR2 are SGHDN and FVKESK. This clone turned up a few times. Its target is unknown. The specimen comprised CD4+ T cells sorted from blood, sampled between weeks 43 and 45, from a patient treated with tofacitinib. This TCR was recovered from a human donor with alopecia areata. This chain uses TRBV14 with TRBJ1-1; D might be TRBD1 (6 bases). In DNA form, the CDR3 reads TGTGCCAGCAGCCACAACAGGGTGCGGGACACTGAAGCTTTCTTT. This encodes CASSHNRVRDTEAFF.